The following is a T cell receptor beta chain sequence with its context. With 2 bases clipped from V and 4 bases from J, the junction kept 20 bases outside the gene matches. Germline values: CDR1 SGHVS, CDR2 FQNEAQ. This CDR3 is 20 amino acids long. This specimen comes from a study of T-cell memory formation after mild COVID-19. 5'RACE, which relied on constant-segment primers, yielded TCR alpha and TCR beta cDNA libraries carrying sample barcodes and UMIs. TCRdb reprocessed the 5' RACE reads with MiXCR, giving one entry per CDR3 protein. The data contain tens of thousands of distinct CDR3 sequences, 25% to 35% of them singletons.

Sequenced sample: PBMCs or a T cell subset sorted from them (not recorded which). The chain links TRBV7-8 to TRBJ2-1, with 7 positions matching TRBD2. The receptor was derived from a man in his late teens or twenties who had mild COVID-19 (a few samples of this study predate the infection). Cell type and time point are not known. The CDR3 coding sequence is TGTGCCAGCAGCTTACATGGGCGGGGGACCATCACCCCTTCATACAATGAGCAGTTCTTC. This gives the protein CASSLHGRGTITPSYNEQFF. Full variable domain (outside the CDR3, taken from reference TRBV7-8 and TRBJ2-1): GAGVSQSPRYKVAKRGQDVALRCDPISGHVSLFWYQQALGQGPEFLTYFQNEAQLDKSGLPSDRFFAERPEGSVSTLKIQRTQQEDSAVYLCASSLHGRGTITPSYNEQFFGPGTRLTVL.